These 16 T cell receptor beta chains came from one sample sequenced in a study of T cells after yellow fever vaccination. Each CDR3 protein gets one entry after TCRdb re-called the 5' RACE reads with MiXCR. The sample lists tens of thousands of distinct CDR3 sequences, around 7.3% occurring once. The sample here was CD8+ T cells sorted from PBMCs, taken on the day of the yellow fever booster vaccination. The receptors come from a young man who received the YFV17D yellow fever vaccine.

The table lists this clonotype with many counts. This chain connects TRBV6-1 to TRBJ2-5; 7 bases match TRBD1. This CDR3 is built from 13 residues. Germline trimming cut 6 bases from V and 1 base from J; bases unmatched to any gene: 2. Per germline, CDR1 MNHNS and CDR2 SASEGT. The CDR3 DNA is TGTGCCAGCAGGGACAGGAGCCAAGAGACCCAGTACTTC. Translated, it gives CASRDRSQETQYF.

This clonotype has a handful of counts. V gene TRBV29-1 combines with J gene TRBJ2-7; perhaps TRBD1 as D (5 bases). This CDR3 region has 15 residues. Trimming removed 4 bases from V and 2 bases from J, with 18 bases in between. Germline loops: CDR1 SQVTM, CDR2 ANQGSEA. This chain's CDR3 is CSVGMNAQGPYEQYF. The CDR3 region has the DNA TGCAGCGTTGGTATGAACGCGCAGGGTCCCTACGAGCAGTACTTC.

The CDR3 loop reads CASSPLGLAGGPPGELFF. In DNA, the CDR3 is TGTGCCAGCAGCCCCCTGGGACTAGCGGGAGGGCCTCCCGGGGAGCTGTTTTTT. V gene TRBV28 combines with J gene TRBJ2-2, with TRBD2 matching 16 bases. The V and J ends lost 6 bases and 6 bases, in that order; junction bases with no gene match: 10. From germline, CDR1 is MDHEN and CDR2 SYDVKM. CDR3 size: 18 residues.

This chain links TRBV29-1 with TRBJ2-3; 10 bases agree with TRBD2. V trimming: 6 bases; J trimming: 6 bases; junction bases outside the gene matches: 12. The CDR3 runs to 15 residues. Germline lookup yields CDR1 SQVTM and CDR2 ANQGSEA. The CDR3 spells CSVGGLAGVRDTQYF. The CDR3 DNA is TGCAGCGTGGGGGGGCTAGCGGGAGTGAGGGATACGCAGTATTTT.

The chain couples TRBV20-1 to TRBJ2-1, with D possibly TRBD2 on 6 matching bases. In germline, CDR1 is DFQATT, CDR2 SNEGSKA (reference sequence). V dropped 5 bases and J dropped 0 bases, with 8 bases sitting between them. This CDR3 contains 13 residues. CDR3 nucleotides: TGCAGTGCTCGGGACTTCTCCTACAATGAGCAGTTCTTC. Translating gives CSARDFSYNEQFF.

The table lists this clonotype with a few counts. The J gene is TRBJ2-5, the V gene TRBV15; TRBD2 might be the D (5 bases). V lost 4 bases and J lost 5, with 14 bases in between. This CDR3 is built from 14 residues. Germline CDR1 and CDR2: LNHNV and YYDKDF (reference sequence). CDR3 in amino acids: CATSTHTGKETQYF. CDR3 in DNA: TGTGCCACCAGCACCCATACGGGGAAGGAGACCCAGTACTTC.

The V gene is TRBV20-1, the J gene TRBJ1-1; D call uncertain. The CDR3 is 13 amino acids. Germline loops: CDR1 DFQATT, CDR2 SNEGSKA (reference sequence). V was pared by 5 bases and J by 1 base, with 11 bases between. The CDR3 protein is CSAPDWTNTEAFF. The CDR3 region has the DNA TGCAGTGCTCCAGATTGGACGAACACTGAAGCTTTCTTT.

This chain joins TRBV2 and TRBJ2-7; tentative D call: TRBD1 (5 bases). In germline, CDR1 is SNHLY, CDR2 FYNNEI. The CDR3 is made up of 13 amino acids. The V gene lost 6 bases and the J gene lost 4 bases, with 13 bases spanning the gap. CDR3 protein: CASSRGQPYEQYF. The CDR3 nucleotides read TGTGCCAGCAGCCGAGGACAACCTTACGAGCAGTACTTC. The whole variable domain, filled in from reference TRBV2 and TRBJ2-7, reads EPEVTQTPSHQVTQMGQEVILRCVPISNHLYFYWYRQILGQKVEFLVSFYNNEISEKSEIFDDQFSVERPDGSNFTLKIRSTKLEDSAMYFCASSRGQPYEQYFGPGTRLTVT.

The CDR3 DNA follows: TGTGCCAGCAGCCCGACAGGGGGCTACGAGCAGTACTTC. It specifies CASSPTGGYEQYF. The rearrangement joins TRBV5-4 to TRBJ2-7; 9 bases align to TRBD1. The CDR3 has 13 residues. The V gene end was trimmed by 4 bases and the J gene end by 3 bases; junction bases not matched to a gene: 2. CDR1 is SGHNT and CDR2 is YYREEE in the germline V gene (reference sequence).

A few counts support this clonotype. Written as DNA, the CDR3 is TGTGCCAGCAGCCAAGATGTGATTCGAGCCCATGAGCAGTTCTTC. Translating gives CASSQDVIRAHEQFF. V usage is TRBV14 and J usage is TRBJ2-1, with no clear D. The CDR3 totals 15 residues. V lost 0 bases, J lost 8 bases, and 14 bases lay in between. The germline V gene encodes CDR1 SGHDN and CDR2 FVKESK.

This clonotype appeared a few times. The chain couples TRBV18 to TRBJ2-3; 9 bases match TRBD2. The CDR3 spans 16 residues. Germline V CDR1 and CDR2: KGHSH, LQKENI. The ends lost 2 bases at V and 0 bases at J; junction bases unmatched: 3. The CDR3 is CASSPFSGRSTDTQYF. The DNA for the CDR3 is TGTGCCAGCTCACCATTTAGCGGGAGAAGCACAGATACGCAGTATTTT.

This clonotype was recorded many times. This chain connects TRBV12-3 or TRBV12-4 to TRBJ2-3, with D unclear. V lost 3 bases, J lost 3 bases, and 7 bases lay in between. The CDR3 runs to 13 residues. As DNA, the CDR3 is TGTGCCAGCAGTTTCGAAGAGACAGATACGCAGTATTTT. This codes for CASSFEETDTQYF.

This clonotype was seen a handful of times. The chain couples TRBV10-3 to TRBJ2-3; either TRBD1 or TRBD2 may supply D (5 bases each). This CDR3 spans 18 amino acids. Between the trimmed V and J ends, which lost 0 bases and 1 base, there was a span of 17 bases. Germline assignment: CDR1 ENHRY and CDR2 SYGVKD. CDR3 sequence: CAISESSVGTGRTDTQYF. In nucleotides, the CDR3 is TGTGCCATCAGTGAGTCCTCGGTCGGGACGGGACGCACAGATACGCAGTATTTT.

This clonotype was seen many times. CDR3: CASSYFGNTDTQYF. The CDR3 region has the DNA TGTGCCAGCAGTTACTTTGGCAATACAGATACGCAGTATTTT. The J gene is TRBJ2-3, the V gene TRBV6-2 or TRBV6-3; no definite D call. The CDR3 runs 14 residues. Germline-derived CDR1 and CDR2 are MNHEY and SVGEGT. Trimming stripped 1 base from V and 3 bases from J, with 8 bases between.

This clonotype was detected a few times. The chain recombines TRBV7-2 with TRBJ2-5, with D possibly matching TRBD2 (5 bases). Trimming took off 1 base at V and 2 bases at J, with 8 bases between the two ends. Germline CDR1 SGHTA, CDR2 FQGNSA. This CDR3 is built from 14 residues. The CDR3 is CASSLVWTQETQYF. The CDR3 nucleotides read TGTGCCAGCAGCTTAGTCTGGACTCAAGAGACCCAGTACTTC.

This clonotype has more than one count but fewer than ten. The CDR3 sequence: CASSMLGGAADAQYF. DNA of the CDR3: TGTGCCAGCAGCATGCTGGGAGGGGCGGCCGATGCGCAGTATTTT. The chain combines TRBV14 with TRBJ2-3; 7 bases align to TRBD2. Per the germline V gene, CDR1 is SGHDN and CDR2 is FVKESK. The CDR3 loop spans 15 amino acids. The J segment lost 10 bases and the V segment lost 5 bases, leaving 15 bases of the junction unmatched.